What follows is one TCR beta chain and its context. Its antigen is as yet unknown. This CDR3 is 11 amino acids long. Trimming cost V 3 bases and J 11 bases, with 10 bases left between them. Germline V CDR1 and CDR2: SGHNT, YYREEE (reference sequence). The data originate from a study of beta chain features in type 1 diabetes. A CD45RO/CCR7/CD25/CD127/CD95/CD27 panel sorted naive, central memory, regulatory and stem cell-like memory CD4+ cells. Study results and caveats: Shorter TCRB CDR3s, moderately but significantly so, were found in Type 1 diabetes patients in all four CD4+ subsets.

The isolated RNA, all of it, was reverse transcribed, so expressed TCRB transcripts were what got sequenced. The assay was immunoSEQ multiplex PCR, and TCRdb's table has in-frame clones only and misses some. The sample records hundreds of thousands of clones, roughly 14% being singletons. Material for sequencing was naive CD4+ T cells from blood. The chain joins TRBV5-4 to TRBJ2-3; D not certain. This clonotype originated in a woman aged 40 to 50 in good health. The CDR3: CASSYGGEQYF. The CDR3 DNA reads TGTGCCAGCAGCTATGGTGGAGAGCAGTATTTT.